Each of the 9 T cell receptor beta chains below was sequenced from the same sample in a study of T cell clonotyping in hematopoietic cell transplantation (dated by TCRdb to the early 2020s). The method was the immunoSEQ multiplex PCR assay. TCRdb obtained this table from immuneACCESS and retained in-frame rearrangements with V and J assigned. These tables miss some clones; where compared with another copy, unresolved V genes account for less than half of the shortfall, and the remainder is unexplained. The sample data list fewer than 15,000 clones, and 65% to 85% of these were observed just once. 16% of the sample is held by the ten biggest clonotypes. Sample time point, as interpreted from the label and publication: recipient sample about 28 days before transplant, after cytoreduction. Sequencing was performed on peripheral blood mononuclear cells, taken before stem cell transplant. These receptors were taken from a man aged 55 to 69 with acute myeloid leukemia. Some clones in this sample may be carry-over from other donors' samples.

The chain uses TRBV5-1 and TRBJ2-1, with TRBD2 matching 8 bases. Germline V gene sequence: CDR1 SGHRS, CDR2 YFSETQ. Unmatched junction bases numbered 4, after V lost 0 bases and J lost 8 bases. The CDR3 covers 14 residues. The CDR3 sequence: CASSLEVSGDEQFF. The CDR3 DNA follows: TGCGCCAGCAGCTTGGAGGTTAGCGGGGATGAGCAGTTCTTC.

Only a few counts were recorded for this clone. The rearrangement joins TRBV4-3 to TRBJ2-7, with D perhaps being TRBD1 or TRBD2 (5 bases each). The CDR3 is made up of 14 amino acids. With 0 bases removed from V and 3 bases from J, the gap between germline ends came to 9 bases. The V gene's germline CDR1 is LGHNA and CDR2 YSLEER. The DNA of the CDR3 is TGCGCCAGCAGCCAAGATTGGGGGATCTACGAGCAGTACTTC. Protein product: CASSQDWGIYEQYF.

The chain links TRBV15 to TRBJ1-2; 7 positions match TRBD1. Trimming took 1 base from V and 1 from J; bases not matched to a gene: 12. There are 18 residues in the CDR3. Looked up from germline, CDR1 is LNHNV and CDR2 is YYDKDF (reference sequence). CDR3 in amino acids: CATSRVATGYRDNYGYTF. The CDR3 DNA reads as TGTGCCACCAGCAGAGTCGCGACAGGGTATAGGGATAACTATGGCTACACCTTC.

The chain uses TRBV7-9 and TRBJ1-4; D is uncertain. This CDR3 region has 15 residues. Trimming pared 0 bases from V and 3 bases from J, leaving 8 bases between. Germline V lookup: CDR1 SEHNR, CDR2 FQNEAQ (reference sequence). In nucleotides, the CDR3 is TGTGCCAGCAGCTTAGCTTGGGAACCTAATGAAAAACTGTTTTTT. As protein: CASSLAWEPNEKLFF.

This rearrangement joins TRBV5-1 to TRBJ1-3; possibly TRBD1 for D (5 bases). The CDR3 loop spans 12 amino acids. Germline-derived CDR1 and CDR2 are SGHRS and YFSETQ. V lost 3 bases and J lost 8, with 9 bases in between. CDR3 sequence reads: CASSWEGHTIYF. The DNA of the CDR3 is TGCGCCAGCAGCTGGGAGGGGCACACCATATATTTT.

The chain is built from TRBV19 and TRBJ2-7; no clear D. V was cut by 3 bases and J by 0 bases, with 9 bases left in between. In germline, CDR1 is LNHDA, CDR2 SQIVND (reference sequence). This CDR3 comprises 14 residues. CDR3 sequence: CASSIGLNSYEQYF. The CDR3 DNA is TGTGCCAGTAGTATTGGATTAAACTCCTACGAGCAGTACTTC.

This chain connects TRBV2 to TRBJ1-1; possible D gene TRBD1, 5 bases. The CDR3 spans 13 residues. V was shortened by 7 bases and J by 4 bases, with 13 bases between the two germline ends. Germline CDR1 is SNHLY and CDR2 is FYNNEI. The CDR3 loop is CASTQGVGTEAFF. The CDR3 DNA follows: TGTGCCAGCACCCAAGGGGTTGGCACTGAAGCTTTCTTT.

V is TRBV4-1 and J is TRBJ2-7; the D call may be TRBD1 or TRBD2 (7 bases each). V was pared by 6 bases and J by 4 bases, with 16 bases between. The CDR3 contains 14 residues. Germline CDR1 MGHRA, CDR2 YSYEKL. The CDR3 here is CASSFTGEGYEQYF. The CDR3 DNA is TGCGCCAGCAGTTTCACAGGGGAGGGATACGAGCAGTACTTC.

The V call is TRBV9, the J call TRBJ2-3; 7 bases are a match to TRBD2. V was clipped by 3 bases and J by 4 bases; unmatched bases: 5. The length of the CDR3 is 14 residues. Germline V gene sequence: CDR1 SGDLS, CDR2 YYNGEE. The CDR3 DNA follows: TGTGCCAGCAGCGCCTTTGGGAGGGCAGATACGCAGTATTTT. Translated, it gives CASSAFGRADTQYF.